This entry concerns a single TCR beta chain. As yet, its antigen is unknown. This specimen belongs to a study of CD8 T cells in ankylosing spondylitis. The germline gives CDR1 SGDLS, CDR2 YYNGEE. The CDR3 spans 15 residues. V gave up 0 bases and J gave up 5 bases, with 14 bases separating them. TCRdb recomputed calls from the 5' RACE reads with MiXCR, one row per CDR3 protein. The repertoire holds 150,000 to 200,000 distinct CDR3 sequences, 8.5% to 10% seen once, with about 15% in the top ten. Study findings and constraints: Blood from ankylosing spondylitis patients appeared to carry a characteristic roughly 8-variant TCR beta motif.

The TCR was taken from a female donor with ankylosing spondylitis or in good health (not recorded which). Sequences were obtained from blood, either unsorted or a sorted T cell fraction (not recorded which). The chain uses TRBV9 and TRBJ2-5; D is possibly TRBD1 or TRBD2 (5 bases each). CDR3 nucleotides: TGTGCCAGCAGCGTAGTGGGGGATGCTATGGAGACCCAGTACTTC. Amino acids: CASSVVGDAMETQYF.